The 32 T cell receptor beta chains below all came from one sample that was sequenced in a study of CD8 T cells in ankylosing spondylitis. TCRdb reprocessed the 5' RACE reads via MiXCR and lists one record per CDR3 protein. The table has 100,000 to 150,000 distinct CDR3 sequences, roughly 13% seen once. The sample was blood, either unsorted or a sorted T cell fraction (not recorded which). These receptor sequences come from a female donor with ankylosing spondylitis or in good health (not recorded which).

This clonotype showed up just a few times. This chain links TRBV19 with TRBJ1-5, with 9 bases identical to TRBD1. The junction had 5 bases not matched to a gene; V was cut back by 5 bases and J by 6 bases. Germline V gives CDR1 LNHDA, CDR2 SQIVND (reference sequence). The length of the CDR3 is 14 residues. The CDR3 DNA is TGTGCCAGTAGTTCGACAGGGGGTATTCAGCCCCAGCATTTT. Translating it yields CASSSTGGIQPQHF.

This clonotype was recorded many times. The gene calls are TRBV20-1 and TRBJ2-7; TRBD1 is a possible D gene (5 bases). V was shortened by 0 bases and J by 6 bases, with 21 bases between the two germline ends. The CDR3 length is 16 residues. CDR1 is DFQATT and CDR2 is SNEGSKA in the germline V gene (reference sequence). Written as DNA, the CDR3 is TGCAGTGCTAGAGATCGCATCTTAGGGGCCTCGTCCGAGCAGTACTTC. Amino acid sequence: CSARDRILGASSEQYF.

The chain links TRBV30 to TRBJ2-1; maybe TRBD2 (5 bases). CDR1 GTSNPN and CDR2 SVGIG come from the germline V gene (reference sequence). This CDR3 contains 12 residues. Trimming removed 7 bases from V and 6 bases from J, with 13 bases in between. CDR3 DNA: TGTGCCTCTGGCGTTCGGGGCAATGAGCAGTTCTTC. It specifies CASGVRGNEQFF.

In nucleotides, the CDR3 is TGTGCCAGCAGCTCTCCCCACGGAGGGCAGTATTTT. This codes for CASSSPHGGQYF. The genes are TRBV6-5 and TRBJ2-3; D might be TRBD2 (5 bases). This CDR3 region has 12 residues. Germline V CDR1 and CDR2: MNHEY, SVGAGI. With 6 bases removed from V and 11 bases from J, the gap between germline ends came to 15 bases.

This clonotype was recorded a few times. The V and J genes are TRBV11-2 and TRBJ2-3; TRBD2 is a possible D gene (7 bases). Germline V gene lookup returns CDR1 SGHAT and CDR2 FQNNGV. The CDR3 has 14 residues. The ends were cut back, 4 bases at V and 4 bases at J, with 12 bases in the middle. Here the CDR3 reads CASSWGGVPDTQYF. Written as DNA, the CDR3 is TGTGCCAGCAGCTGGGGGGGCGTCCCAGATACGCAGTATTTT. Combining the CDR3 with reference TRBV11-2 and TRBJ2-3 gives the whole variable domain EAGVAQSPRYKIIEKRQSVAFWCNPISGHATLYWYQQILGQGPKLLIQFQNNGVVDDSQLPKDRFSAERLKGVDSTLKIQPAKLEDSAVYLCASSWGGVPDTQYFGPGTRLTVL.

V gene TRBV7-3 combines with J gene TRBJ1-6, with TRBD1 as a possible D gene (6 bases). The CDR3 is 14 residues long. The V and J ends lost 6 bases and 6 bases respectively, with 12 bases between them. Germline CDR1 is SGHTA and CDR2 is FQGTGA. The CDR3 is CASSQQGSNSPLHF. The CDR3 DNA reads as TGTGCCAGCAGTCAACAGGGATCTAATTCACCCCTCCACTTT.

Turning to this clonotype: A much more abundant neighbour one base away suggests this may be a read error. The chain links TRBV29-1 to TRBJ2-1, with TRBD2 as a possible D gene (5 bases). Per the germline V gene, CDR1 is SQVTM and CDR2 is ANQGSEA. V dropped 7 bases and J dropped 3 bases, with 10 bases sitting between them. The length of the CDR3 is 12 residues. CDR3 DNA: TGCAGCGCTGAGGACTTCTACAATGAGCAGTTCTTC. It specifies CSAEDFYNEQFF.

Only a few counts were recorded for this clonotype. Its ends do not fully match the called genes, so a read error is possible. V gene TRBV7-2 combines with J gene TRBJ1-2; 11 nucleotides agree with TRBD1. The CDR3 spans 14 residues. Germline-derived CDR1 and CDR2 are SGHTA and FQGNSA. CDR3 bases: TGTGCCAGCAGCTTAGTGGGACAGGGGGAAGGCTTTGTCTTC. Its translation: CASSLVGQGEGFVF.

The CDR3 region is CASSWTGGGTDTQYF. CDR3 bases: TGTGCCAGCAGCTGGACAGGGGGCGGCACAGATACGCAGTATTTT. The chain combines TRBV7-9 with TRBJ2-3; 11 bases are a match to TRBD1. Losses at the gene ends were 4 bases for V and 1 base for J; bases not matched to a gene: 1. Germline loops: CDR1 SEHNR, CDR2 FQNEAQ (reference sequence). This CDR3 is built from 15 residues.

The chain links TRBV7-2 to TRBJ2-7, with 8 bases aligning to TRBD2. The germline CDR1 and CDR2 sequences are SGHTA and FQGNSA. Losses at the gene ends were 5 bases for V and 5 bases for J; bases not matched to a gene: 8. CDR3 length equals 14 residues. The DNA of the CDR3 is TGTGCCAGCAGCACGAGCGGGAGAAGCGACGAGCAGTACTTC. It yields the protein CASSTSGRSDEQYF. The entire variable domain, with the rest obtained from reference TRBV7-2 and TRBJ2-7, is as follows: GAGVSQSPSNKVTEKGKDVELRCDPISGHTALYWYRQSLGQGLEFLIYFQGNSAPDKSGLPSDRFSAERTGGSVSTLTIQRTQQEDSAVYLCASSTSGRSDEQYFGPGTRLTVT.

The chain employs TRBV11-3 and TRBJ2-1; TRBD2 matches 8 bases. CDR1 is SGHNT, CDR2 YENEEA, per germline. Trimming at V came to 5 bases and at J to 2 bases, leaving 8 bases not matched to a gene. CDR3 size: 16 residues. This chain's CDR3 is CASSTRTSGTYNEQFF. The CDR3 coding sequence is TGTGCCAGCAGCACCCGTACTAGCGGAACCTACAATGAGCAGTTCTTC.

The CDR3 protein is CASSQGPYSNQPQHF. CDR3 nucleotides: TGTGCCAGCAGCCAAGGACCGTATAGCAATCAGCCCCAGCATTTT. The rearrangement uses TRBV9 and TRBJ1-5; D gene ambiguous. This CDR3 region has 15 residues. Trimming shortened V by 4 bases and J by 0 bases, and 11 bases separated the two germline ends. Looked up from germline, CDR1 is SGDLS and CDR2 is YYNGEE.

This clonotype was observed at least ten times. The chain couples TRBV27 to TRBJ2-1; possibly TRBD1 for D (5 bases). The CDR3 consists of 14 residues. V gave up 0 bases and J gave up 4 bases, with 7 bases separating them. Germline V lookup: CDR1 MNHEY, CDR2 SMNVEV (reference sequence). The CDR3 DNA sequence: TGTGCCAGCAGTTTATCGGACATTTACAATGAGCAGTTCTTC. As protein: CASSLSDIYNEQFF.

This clonotype has just a few counts. The CDR3 region has the DNA TGCGCCAGCAGCTTGGAGGGCAGGGCGGTCTACGAGCAGTACTTC. This codes for CASSLEGRAVYEQYF. V usage is TRBV5-1 and J usage is TRBJ2-7, with D possibly TRBD1 on 5 matching bases. Between the trimmed V and J ends, which lost 0 bases and 3 bases, there was a span of 13 bases. The CDR3 runs 15 residues. Germline values: CDR1 SGHRS, CDR2 YFSETQ.

This chain links TRBV6-1 with TRBJ2-1; D is unresolved. The CDR3 is 14 amino acids. Germline V gene sequence: CDR1 MNHNS, CDR2 SASEGT. The V gene lost 9 bases and the J gene lost 8 bases, with 20 bases spanning the gap. The CDR3 DNA sequence: TGTGCCAGTCAGAGTACCCGTTTAGGGCATGAGCAGTTCTTC. Translating gives CASQSTRLGHEQFF.

This clonotype was detected many times. The gene calls are TRBV20-1 and TRBJ2-7, with D possibly TRBD2 on 5 matching bases. CDR1 DFQATT and CDR2 SNEGSKA come from the germline V gene (reference sequence). V lost 1 base, J lost 3 bases, and 16 bases lay in between. This CDR3 comprises 15 residues. The CDR3, as DNA: TGCAGTGCTAGAGGGACTCCGACCCGTTACTACGAGCAGTACTTC. It specifies CSARGTPTRYYEQYF.

This clonotype has at least ten counts. The V and J genes are TRBV12-3 or TRBV12-4 and TRBJ2-3; 7 nucleotides line up with TRBD2. The length of the CDR3 is 15 residues. V shed 1 base, J shed 4 bases, and the junction held 5 bases outside the gene matches. CDR3 residues: CASSLGEGTADTQYF. The CDR3 nucleotides are TGTGCCAGCAGTTTAGGGGAGGGGACTGCAGATACGCAGTATTTT.

The chain employs TRBV5-1 and TRBJ2-3, with 11 positions matching TRBD2. Germline CDR1 reads SGHRS; CDR2 reads YFSETQ. V dropped 0 bases and J dropped 6; count of bases not matched to a gene: 6. This CDR3 comprises 16 residues. CDR3 nucleotide sequence: TGCGCCAGCAGCTTGGAGTCTAGCGGGAGGAAGGATACGCAGTATTTT. Protein sequence: CASSLESSGRKDTQYF.

This clonotype was observed many times. The CDR3 sequence: CASSKSTGTGGANTQYF. The CDR3 DNA is TGTGCCAGCAGCAAGAGTACCGGGACAGGGGGCGCAAATACGCAGTATTTT. This chain connects TRBV6-1 to TRBJ2-3, with TRBD1 matching 12 bases. From germline, CDR1 is MNHNS and CDR2 SASEGT. The CDR3 is 17 residues long. V was clipped by 6 bases and J by 7 bases; unmatched bases: 14.

Many counts were recorded for this clonotype. V and J are TRBV10-3 and TRBJ2-3; 7 positions agree with TRBD2. Trimming removed 7 bases from V and 0 bases from J; junction bases left unmatched: 4. Germline V gene sequence: CDR1 ENHRY, CDR2 SYGVKD. This CDR3 is built from 14 residues. The CDR3 nucleotides read TGTGCCATCAAATTGACTAGCAGCACAGATACGCAGTATTTT. Translation gives CAIKLTSSTDTQYF.

This clonotype showed up just a few times. V gene TRBV10-3 combines with J gene TRBJ2-3; no clear D gene. Germline V gene lookup returns CDR1 ENHRY and CDR2 SYGVKD. The CDR3 is 15 amino acids. Trimming removed 2 bases from V and 2 bases from J, with 11 bases in between. CDR3 nucleotides: TGTGCCATCAGTGAGGGAGCCCCCTCCACAGATACGCAGTATTTT. Protein product: CAISEGAPSTDTQYF.

This clonotype has more than one count but fewer than ten. The gene calls are TRBV20-1 and TRBJ2-1, with TRBD1 matching over 7 bases. The CDR3 is 17 residues long. In germline, CDR1 is DFQATT, CDR2 SNEGSKA (reference sequence). J lost 1 base, V lost 0 bases, and 9 bases had no gene match. The CDR3 coding sequence is TGCAGTGCTAGAGAGTCAAGGGGGCCGGAGTCCTACAATGAGCAGTTCTTC. Translated, it gives CSARESRGPESYNEQFF.

This clonotype was detected a few times. The chain couples TRBV9 to TRBJ2-7; a possible D gene is TRBD1 (6 bases). V was shortened by 0 bases and J by 3 bases, with 13 bases between the two germline ends. The CDR3 loop spans 15 amino acids. CDR1 is SGDLS, CDR2 YYNGEE, per germline. The CDR3 region has the DNA TGTGCCAGCAGCGTAGGGACCTCAGGGGACTACGAGCAGTACTTC. As protein: CASSVGTSGDYEQYF.

This chain connects TRBV14 to TRBJ2-1; TRBD2 aligns across 9 bases. This CDR3 spans 16 amino acids. Germline V gene lookup returns CDR1 SGHDN and CDR2 FVKESK. V shed 0 bases and J 9 bases; nucleotides not matched to a gene: 9. In DNA, the CDR3 is TGTGCCAGCAGCCAAGATTACGCGGGGGGGCGTGTTGAGCAGTTCTTC. It yields the protein CASSQDYAGGRVEQFF. Full variable domain (remainder filled in from reference TRBV14 and TRBJ2-1): EAGVTQFPSHSVIEKGQTVTLRCDPISGHDNLYWYRRVMGKEIKFLLHFVKESKQDESGMPNNRFLAERTGGTYSTLKVQPAELEDSGVYFCASSQDYAGGRVEQFFGPGTRLTVL.

This clonotype has ten or more counts. The rearrangement uses TRBV12-3 or TRBV12-4 and TRBJ1-1; D might be TRBD1 (5 bases). CDR3 length equals 13 residues. Trimming left V 1 base short and J 10 bases short, with 13 bases between. CDR3 sequence reads: CASSLGGWRGAFF. The DNA for the CDR3 is TGTGCCAGCAGTTTAGGGGGGTGGAGAGGAGCTTTCTTT.

This clonotype has a handful of counts. The chain couples TRBV4-2 to TRBJ1-5, with 7 bases aligning to TRBD1. The J segment lost 1 base and the V segment lost 4 bases, leaving 7 bases of the junction unmatched. The germline gives CDR1 LGHNA, CDR2 YNFKEQ. The length of the CDR3 is 16 residues. CDR3 in amino acids: CASSLSQGRSNQPQHF. CDR3 DNA: TGTGCCAGCAGCCTATCACAGGGGAGGAGCAATCAGCCCCAGCATTTT.

This clonotype was recorded a few times. This chain uses TRBV5-1 with TRBJ2-5; D might be TRBD1 (6 bases). CDR1 and CDR2 from the germline V gene are SGHRS and YFSETQ. There are 13 residues in the CDR3. V shed 6 bases and J shed 4 bases, with 13 bases lying between them. The CDR3 bases are TGCGCCAGCACGAGGGGGTTAGGAGAGACCCAGTACTTC. It encodes CASTRGLGETQYF.

This clonotype has more than one count but fewer than ten. The chain recombines TRBV12-3 or TRBV12-4 with TRBJ2-1; TRBD2 agrees at 7 bases. V gave up 7 bases and J gave up 9 bases; unmatched junction bases: 9. The CDR3 has 13 amino acids. CDR3 sequence: CASTTTSDREQFF. CDR3 bases: TGTGCCAGCACCACTACTAGCGATCGTGAGCAGTTCTTC.

This clonotype was counted at least ten times. J is TRBJ2-3 and V is TRBV15; unclear D gene. Per the germline V gene, CDR1 is LNHNV and CDR2 is YYDKDF (reference sequence). The V end lost 3 bases, the J end lost 6 bases, and 7 bases lay between the germline ends. This CDR3 is built from 12 residues. The CDR3, as DNA: TGTGCCACCAGCAGGGCCTATGATACGCAGTATTTT. Translated: CATSRAYDTQYF.

This clonotype was seen many times. This sequence joins TRBV20-1 and TRBJ1-1, with 8 bases matching TRBD1. Unmatched junction bases numbered 11, after V lost 6 bases and J lost 2 bases. The CDR3 is 15 residues long. Per the germline V gene, CDR1 is DFQATT and CDR2 is SNEGSKA (reference sequence). Here the CDR3 reads CSAPGEGTGNTEAFF. CDR3 nucleotide sequence: TGCAGTGCCCCCGGTGAAGGGACAGGCAACACTGAAGCTTTCTTT.

The chain links TRBV6-5 to TRBJ2-3; 12 positions agree with TRBD2. V trimming: 7 bases; J trimming: 0 bases; junction bases outside the gene matches: 5. The CDR3 length is 16 residues. The germline gives CDR1 MNHEY, CDR2 SVGAGI. As DNA, the CDR3 is TGTGCCAGCATTTCTAGCGGGGGGGCTAGCACAGATACGCAGTATTTT. This sequence encodes CASISSGGASTDTQYF.

This clonotype was seen ten or more times. The rearrangement joins TRBV5-1 to TRBJ2-2, with D tentatively TRBD2 (6 bases). Trimming removed 0 bases from V and 3 bases from J, with 9 bases in between. This CDR3 is built from 15 residues. CDR1 is SGHRS and CDR2 is YFSETQ in the germline V gene. For the CDR3, the DNA is TGCGCCAGCAGCTTGGTGGGACTGGACACCGGGGAGCTGTTTTTT. It specifies CASSLVGLDTGELFF.